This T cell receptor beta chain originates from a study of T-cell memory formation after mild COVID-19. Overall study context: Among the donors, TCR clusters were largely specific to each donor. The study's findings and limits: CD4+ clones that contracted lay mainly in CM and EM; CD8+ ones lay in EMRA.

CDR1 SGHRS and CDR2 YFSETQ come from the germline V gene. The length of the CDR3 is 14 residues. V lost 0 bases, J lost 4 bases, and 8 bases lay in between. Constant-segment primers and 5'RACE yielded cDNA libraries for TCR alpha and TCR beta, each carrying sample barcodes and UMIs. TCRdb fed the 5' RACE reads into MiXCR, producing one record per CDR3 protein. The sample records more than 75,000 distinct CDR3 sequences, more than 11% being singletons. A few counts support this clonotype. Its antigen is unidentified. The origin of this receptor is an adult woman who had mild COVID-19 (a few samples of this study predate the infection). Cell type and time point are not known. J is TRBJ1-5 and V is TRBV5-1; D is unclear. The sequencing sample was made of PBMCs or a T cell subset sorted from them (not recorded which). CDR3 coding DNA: TGCGCCAGCAGCTTGGCCTCGGGGAATCAGCCCCAGCATTTT. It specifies CASSLASGNQPQHF.